This TCR beta chain was sequenced in a study of OX40 agonist ivuxolimab in advanced cancers. Study context: The group had a mean age of around 60 years, ranged from about 23 to 85, and was 75% to 85% male.

CDR1 is SGHTA and CDR2 is FQGNSA in the germline V gene. This CDR3 comprises 15 residues. With 5 bases clipped from V and 5 bases from J, the junction kept 9 bases outside the gene matches. Libraries were prepared by immunoSEQ multiplex PCR; TCRdb keeps only in-frame clonotypes and omits some of them. Of tens of thousands of clones listed, over 80% are singletons. This sample comprised CD4+ or CD8+ T cells sorted from blood, obtained in a trial of the OX40 agonist ivuxolimab. The genes are TRBV7-2 and TRBJ2-1; the match to TRBD2 covers 7 bases. The clonotype originates from an adult with an advanced solid tumor such as melanoma, head and neck, liver or kidney cancer. The DNA for the CDR3 is TGTGCCAGCAGCAAGGCCTTTACTAGCGACAATGAGCAGTTCTTC. This translates into CASSKAFTSDNEQFF.